The 28 T cell receptor beta chains given below trace back to one sample, sequenced in a study of OX40 agonist ivuxolimab in advanced cancers. Sequenced by immunoSEQ multiplex PCR; TCRdb stores in-frame clones only, minus some. The data contain some 21,000 clones, approximately 87% of them singletons. The specimen comprised CD4+ or CD8+ T cells sorted from blood, sampled in a trial of the OX40 agonist ivuxolimab. Receptors originate from an adult with an advanced solid tumor such as melanoma, head and neck, liver or kidney cancer.

This sequence joins TRBV4-3 and TRBJ2-1; TRBD1 agrees at 9 bases. Germline CDR1 reads LGHNA; CDR2 reads YSLEER. This CDR3 comprises 19 residues. V shed 1 base, J shed 6 bases, and the junction held 16 bases outside the gene matches. The CDR3 nucleotides read TGCGCCAGCAGCCAAGCGAATTGGGGTCCGGGACAGGGTGCCAATGAGCAGTTCTTC. This translates into CASSQANWGPGQGANEQFF.

The rearrangement uses TRBV28 and TRBJ1-5; TRBD1 matches at 8 bases. Looked up from germline, CDR1 is MDHEN and CDR2 is SYDVKM. Trimming cost V 6 bases and J 1 base; bases outside gene matches: 5. This CDR3 spans 15 amino acids. This CDR3 is CASRRTGGSNQPQHF. The CDR3 DNA sequence: TGTGCCAGCAGACGAACAGGGGGAAGCAATCAGCCCCAGCATTTT. The full variable domain, rest sourced from reference TRBV28 and TRBJ1-5, is DVKVTQSSRYLVKRTGEKVFLECVQDMDHENMFWYRQDPGLGLRLIYFSYDVKMKEKGDIPEGYSVSREKKERFSLILESASTNQTSMYLCASRRTGGSNQPQHFGDGTRLSIL.

The chain links TRBV13 to TRBJ1-1; D remains ambiguous. V was shortened by 4 bases and J by 6 bases, with 18 bases between the two germline ends. The CDR3 runs 15 residues. CDR1 and CDR2 from the germline V gene are PRHDT and FYEKMQ (reference sequence). CDR3 in DNA: TGTGCCAGCAGCTCCCCGGTCGGTCGCGGGCCTGAAGCTTTCTTT. The encoded protein is CASSSPVGRGPEAFF.

This sequence joins TRBV7-9 and TRBJ1-5, with TRBD1 matching 9 bases. The CDR3 loop spans 15 amino acids. The germline gives CDR1 SEHNR, CDR2 FQNEAQ (reference sequence). J gave up 6 bases and V 3 bases, and 6 bases lay outside the gene matches. CDR3 sequence reads: CASSFDRGSGQPQHF. The DNA for the CDR3 is TGTGCCAGCAGCTTTGACAGGGGGTCAGGTCAGCCCCAGCATTTT.

This rearrangement joins TRBV5-6 to TRBJ2-2; perhaps TRBD1 as D (5 bases). This CDR3 has 14 residues. Trimming removed 3 bases from V and 6 bases from J, with 12 bases in between. In germline, CDR1 is SGHDT, CDR2 YYEEEE. CDR3 region: CASSYRGGAGELFF. For the CDR3, the DNA is TGTGCCAGCAGCTATAGGGGTGGAGCCGGGGAGCTGTTTTTT.

This chain joins TRBV4-2 and TRBJ2-1, with D perhaps matching TRBD2 (6 bases). The V gene's germline CDR1 is LGHNA and CDR2 YNFKEQ. Trimming took off 0 bases at V and 8 bases at J, with 14 bases between the two ends. This CDR3 has 15 residues. The CDR3 loop is CASSQDRTTLYEQFF. CDR3 nucleotide sequence: TGTGCCAGCAGCCAAGATCGGACTACTCTTTATGAGCAGTTCTTC.

The chain employs TRBV13 and TRBJ2-1, with no clear D. V lost 6 bases and J lost 0, with 12 bases in between. The CDR3 has 15 amino acids. Germline assignment: CDR1 PRHDT and CDR2 FYEKMQ (reference sequence). The chain's CDR3 is CASSPDGRSYNEQFF. As DNA, the CDR3 is TGTGCCAGCAGTCCGGACGGACGCTCCTACAATGAGCAGTTCTTC.

The V call is TRBV28, the J call TRBJ1-1; D remains unclear. The CDR3 totals 13 residues. Germline CDR1 MDHEN, CDR2 SYDVKM. The V end lost 2 bases, the J end lost 2 bases, and 6 bases lay between the germline ends. The chain's CDR3 is CASSLARNTEAFF. Written as DNA, the CDR3 is TGTGCCAGCAGTTTAGCCCGAAACACTGAAGCTTTCTTT.

A single count supports this clone. The chain joins TRBV28 to TRBJ2-2; D assignment may be TRBD1 or TRBD2 (6 bases each). In germline, CDR1 is MDHEN, CDR2 SYDVKM. The V and J ends lost 2 bases and 3 bases respectively, with 10 bases between them. There are 15 residues in the CDR3. In DNA form, the CDR3 reads TGTGCCAGCAGTTTAAGGGGGGCGGACACCGGGGAGCTGTTTTTT. Its translation: CASSLRGADTGELFF.

This chain joins TRBV2 and TRBJ1-1; a possible D gene is TRBD1 (5 bases). The CDR3 contains 15 residues. The germline V gene encodes CDR1 SNHLY and CDR2 FYNNEI. V lost 7 bases and J 0 bases, leaving 15 bases between the germline ends. The CDR3 sequence is CASIDPGRMNTEAFF. The CDR3 nucleotides read TGTGCCAGCATCGATCCGGGACGGATGAACACTGAAGCTTTCTTT.

The rearrangement links TRBV2 to TRBJ1-1, with D unclear. Germline V lookup: CDR1 SNHLY, CDR2 FYNNEI. CDR3 length equals 14 residues. The V end lost 5 bases, the J end lost 5 bases, and 15 bases lay between the germline ends. CDR3 in DNA: TGTGCCAGCAGTTTGTCTTATGGCGGGACTGAAGCTTTCTTT. Its translation: CASSLSYGGTEAFF. The complete variable domain, with remaining parts taken from reference TRBV2 and TRBJ1-1, reads EPEVTQTPSHQVTQMGQEVILRCVPISNHLYFYWYRQILGQKVEFLVSFYNNEISEKSEIFDDQFSVERPDGSNFTLKIRSTKLEDSAMYFCASSLSYGGTEAFFGQGTRLTVV.

V and J are TRBV9 and TRBJ1-2; D is uncertain. Per germline, CDR1 SGDLS and CDR2 YYNGEE. Trimming shortened V by 0 bases and J by 4 bases, and 7 bases separated the two germline ends. The CDR3 covers 13 residues. The CDR3 DNA reads TGTGCCAGCAGCGTAGCCGCAGGCTATGGCTACACCTTC. It is translated as CASSVAAGYGYTF.

The sample holds a few counts of this clone. The gene calls are TRBV9 and TRBJ2-3; 13 bases line up with TRBD2. Trimming at V came to 2 bases and at J to 4 bases, leaving 7 bases not matched to a gene. The CDR3 covers 17 residues. Per germline, CDR1 SGDLS and CDR2 YYNGEE. The CDR3 loop reads CASSVALAGGLADTQYF. Written as DNA, the CDR3 is TGTGCCAGCAGCGTCGCACTAGCGGGGGGGCTAGCAGATACGCAGTATTTT.

This clone occurred once. The CDR3 sequence: CASSPSGTSASTDTQYF. In nucleotides, the CDR3 is TGTGCCAGCAGCCCTTCTGGAACTAGCGCCAGCACAGATACGCAGTATTTT. The gene calls are TRBV4-2 and TRBJ2-3, with 7 bases fitting TRBD2. The length of the CDR3 is 17 residues. CDR1 and CDR2 (germline): LGHNA, YNFKEQ. The V and J ends lost 4 bases and 0 bases, in that order; junction bases with no gene match: 10.

The V gene is TRBV7-9, the J gene TRBJ2-1; the D is unclear. Deletions cut 1 base from V and 0 bases from J, with 7 bases between. Germline CDR1 is SEHNR and CDR2 is FQNEAQ (reference sequence). This CDR3 spans 15 amino acids. The CDR3 coding sequence is TGTGCCAGCAGCTTAGTCTTAAGCTCCTACAATGAGCAGTTCTTC. Its protein product is CASSLVLSSYNEQFF.

V gene TRBV19 combines with J gene TRBJ1-6; 7 bases are a match to TRBD1. Losses at the gene ends were 2 bases for V and 10 bases for J; bases not matched to a gene: 8. Per the germline V gene, CDR1 is LNHDA and CDR2 is SQIVND (reference sequence). The CDR3 sequence is 15 residues long. CDR3: CASSIFSAGGSPLHF. The CDR3 region has the DNA TGTGCCAGTAGTATATTTTCGGCAGGGGGGTCACCCCTCCACTTT.

This rearrangement joins TRBV13 to TRBJ2-3, with D perhaps TRBD1 or TRBD2 (6 bases each). The CDR3 is made up of 15 amino acids. Germline V gene data show CDR1 as PRHDT and CDR2 as FYEKMQ (reference sequence). V gave up 4 bases and J gave up 3 bases, with 14 bases separating them. CDR3 protein: CASSSGLQGTDTQYF. The CDR3 region has the DNA TGTGCCAGCAGCTCAGGACTACAGGGTACAGATACGCAGTATTTT.

The chain employs TRBV20-1 and TRBJ1-1; unclear D gene. Trimming stripped 5 bases from V and 4 bases from J, with 8 bases between. The CDR3 totals 11 residues. Germline CDR1 is DFQATT and CDR2 is SNEGSKA (reference sequence). In DNA, the CDR3 is TGCAGTGCTTCCGACGGCACTGAAGCTTTCTTT. As protein: CSASDGTEAFF.

J is TRBJ1-2 and V is TRBV28; D remains ambiguous. Trimming left V 5 bases short and J 0 bases short, with 7 bases between. The CDR3 runs 13 residues. The germline V gene encodes CDR1 MDHEN and CDR2 SYDVKM. The CDR3 region is CASSIIPNYGYTF. In DNA form, the CDR3 reads TGTGCCAGCAGTATTATTCCTAACTATGGCTACACCTTC.

V usage is TRBV4-3 and J usage is TRBJ1-6; D gene unclear. This CDR3 comprises 20 residues. Trimming stripped 3 bases from V and 0 bases from J, with 21 bases between. CDR1 and CDR2 (germline): LGHNA, YSLEER. The CDR3 reads CASSHLTFTSRSSYNSPLHF. DNA of the CDR3: TGCGCCAGCAGCCATCTAACCTTTACATCCAGGAGCTCCTATAATTCACCCCTCCACTTT.

The rearrangement links TRBV4-3 to TRBJ2-1; D may be TRBD2 (6 bases). The germline V gene has CDR1 LGHNA and CDR2 YSLEER. CDR3 length equals 15 residues. Trimming took off 0 bases at V and 1 base at J, with 7 bases between the two ends. CDR3 nucleotide sequence: TGCGCCAGCAGCCAAGACGGGAGTTCCTACAATGAGCAGTTCTTC. This sequence encodes CASSQDGSSYNEQFF.

This clone has just one count. The chain carries TRBV7-9 and TRBJ2-1; tentative D call: TRBD2 (7 bases). Trimming cost V 1 base and J 4 bases, with 14 bases left between them. Per the germline V gene, CDR1 is SEHNR and CDR2 is FQNEAQ (reference sequence). CDR3 size: 16 residues. The CDR3 protein is CASSLGGRGVYNEQFF. CDR3 nucleotides: TGTGCCAGCAGCTTAGGAGGGAGGGGGGTGTACAATGAGCAGTTCTTC.

The sample holds one count of this clone. The rearrangement uses TRBV11-3 and TRBJ2-2; D remains ambiguous. V gave up 4 bases and J gave up 5 bases, with 11 bases separating them. Germline CDR1 reads SGHNT; CDR2 reads YENEEA. CDR3 length: 14 amino acids. Written as DNA, the CDR3 is TGTGCCAGCAGCTCGGGCCGAGAGACCGGGGAGCTGTTTTTT. Protein sequence: CASSSGRETGELFF.

The table lists this clone with a count of one. One junction end does not reproduce the germline sequence, and a read error may be involved. The chain has TRBV7-7 and TRBJ1-1; D is undetermined. Germline CDR1 and CDR2: SSHAT and FNYEAQ (reference sequence). CDR3 size: 13 residues. The CDR3 sequence is CASSLGTDTEAFF. CDR3 coding DNA: TGTGCTAGCAGCTTAGGAACGGACACTGAAGCTTTCTTT.

Note on this clone: A read error may be the cause here, since a much bigger clone is one base away. The chain joins TRBV11-3 to TRBJ2-5; the D gene is possibly TRBD1 (5 bases). V was shortened by 4 bases and J by 4 bases, with 10 bases between the two germline ends. This CDR3 spans 13 amino acids. Germline V gene data show CDR1 as SGHNT and CDR2 as YENEEA. The CDR3 reads CASSSDMRETQYF. Here the CDR3 DNA reads TGTGCCAGCAGCTCGGACATGAGAGAGACCCAGTACTTC.

As regards this clone: Germline and junction disagree at one end, which may indicate a read error. The chain joins TRBV7-9 to TRBJ1-4, with D possibly matching TRBD1 (5 bases). This CDR3 spans 12 amino acids. From germline, CDR1 is SEHNR and CDR2 FQNEAQ (reference sequence). The CDR3 protein is CASSLEGLGVTF. The CDR3 DNA reads as TGTGCCAGCAGCTTAGAGGGACTTGGGGTTACATTT.

The chain employs TRBV28 and TRBJ2-7, with 7 bases fitting TRBD1. Trimming at V came to 3 bases and at J to 2 bases, leaving 7 bases not matched to a gene. This CDR3 is built from 15 residues. CDR1 MDHEN and CDR2 SYDVKM come from the germline V gene. CDR3 amino acids: CASSFLGQQPYEQYF. The CDR3 nucleotides read TGTGCCAGCAGTTTCCTGGGACAGCAACCCTACGAGCAGTACTTC.

This chain joins TRBV11-3 and TRBJ2-3; D is undetermined. The germline V gene has CDR1 SGHNT and CDR2 YENEEA. This CDR3 is built from 12 residues. The V end lost 1 base, the J end lost 4 bases, and 3 bases lay between the germline ends. The CDR3 loop is CASSLVADTQYF. The DNA for the CDR3 is TGTGCCAGCAGCTTAGTCGCAGATACGCAGTATTTT.